The 2 T cell receptor beta chains below come from one sample, sequenced in a study of blood T cell repertoires in COVID-19. Generated by immunoSEQ multiplex PCR, the TCRdb table keeps only in-frame clones and is missing some. The data contain 200,000 to 250,000 clones, less than 85% of them seen just once; the ten biggest clones take up approximately 6%. Sequences were obtained from peripheral blood. All receptors derive from a woman aged 65 to 85 with acute or convalescent COVID-19.

This chain connects TRBV3-1 (or the pseudogene TRBV3-2) to TRBJ1-5; TRBD1 is a possible D gene (5 bases). Deletions cut 0 bases from V and 7 bases from J, with 10 bases between. From germline, CDR1 is LGHDT and CDR2 YNNKEL (reference sequence). The CDR3 loop spans 14 amino acids. CDR3 sequence reads: CASSQDPGYQPQHF. The CDR3 DNA reads as TGTGCCAGCAGCCAAGATCCAGGGTACCAGCCCCAGCATTTT.

The gene calls are TRBV7-2 and TRBJ1-5; 9 nucleotides match TRBD1. CDR3 size: 13 residues. Trimming at V came to 5 bases and at J to 5 bases, leaving 1 base not matched to a gene. The germline CDR1 and CDR2 sequences are SGHTA and FQGNSA. The DNA of the CDR3 is TGTGCCAGCAGCCGGGACAGGGATCAGCCCCAGCATTTT. Residues: CASSRDRDQPQHF. Full variable domain (rest looked up from reference TRBV7-2 and TRBJ1-5): GAGVSQSPSNKVTEKGKDVELRCDPISGHTALYWYRQSLGQGLEFLIYFQGNSAPDKSGLPSDRFSAERTGGSVSTLTIQRTQQEDSAVYLCASSRDRDQPQHFGDGTRLSIL.